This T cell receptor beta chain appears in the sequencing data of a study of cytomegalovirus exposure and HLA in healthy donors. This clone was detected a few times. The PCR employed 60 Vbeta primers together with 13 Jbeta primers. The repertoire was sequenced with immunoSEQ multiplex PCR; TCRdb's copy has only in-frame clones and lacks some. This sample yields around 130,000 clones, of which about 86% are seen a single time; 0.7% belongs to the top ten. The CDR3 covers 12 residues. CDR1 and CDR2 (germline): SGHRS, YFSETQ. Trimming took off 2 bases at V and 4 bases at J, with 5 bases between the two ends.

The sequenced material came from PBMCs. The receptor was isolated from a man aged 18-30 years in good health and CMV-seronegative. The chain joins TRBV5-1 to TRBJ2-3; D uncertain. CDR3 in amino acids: CASSLPADTQYF. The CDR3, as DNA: TGCGCCAGCAGCTTACCGGCAGATACGCAGTATTTT.